The rows below give T cell receptor beta chains drawn from one sample of a study of blood T cell repertoires in COVID-19. Clones were sequenced by immunoSEQ multiplex PCR, and TCRdb holds only the in-frame ones, with some missing. The table records fewer than 350,000 clones, about nine tenths of them present only once. The sample taken for sequencing was PBMCs or T cells enriched from blood (not recorded which). These receptors were collected from a woman between 35 and 50 years old who had recovered from COVID-19. CDR3s include the opening cysteine and the closing phenylalanine or tryptophan.

TRBV21-1	CASSKRGNAEAFF
TRBV7-2	CASSFVSGARETQYF
TRBV28	CASSLNIGTGDHGYTF
TRBV29-1	CSVWLDTGELFF
TRBV7-2	CASTLDSLPFYEQYF
TRBV28	CASGTTSGSRTVNTEAFF
TRBV4-3	CASSPPGGLGWRGNEQFF
TRBV28	CASSLDRVHTGELFF
TRBV6-2/TRBV6-3	CASSYGRGEQYF
TRBV7-3	CASSLTRDGGFAGELFF
TRBV27	CASSLRGETQYF
TRBV11-2	CASSLGLWGAQYF
TRBV5-6	CASSQVPGGLEAFF
TRBV7-9	CASSNTGDRYTF
TRBV18	CASSPTQGGGEKLFF
TRBV7-6	CASSLSIGQLNEKLFF
TRBV11-3	CASSGGTYNEQFF
TRBV7-3	CASSARDRGLNPRDTIYF
TRBV28	CASSRAGEKKNIQYF
TRBV7-9	CASSIHTTVNTEAFF
TRBV4-1	CASSQDRGLWTEAFF
TRBV5-4	CASSLAGADGYTF
TRBV28	CASSVEGAGREKLFF
TRBV30	CAWSLSTYYEQYF
TRBV9	CASSPEGVDTQYF